This T cell receptor (beta chain) was documented in a study of CD8 T cells in Susac syndrome. With 4 bases removed from V and 12 bases from J, the gap between germline ends came to 16 bases. Looked up from germline, CDR1 is GTSNPN and CDR2 is SVGIG (reference sequence). The CDR3 extends over 12 amino acids. After extraction with the RNeasy kit, roughly 0.5 to 1 ug of the RNA was reverse transcribed using random hexamers. MiXCR, applied by TCRdb to the immunoSEQ multiplex PCR reads, yields one record per CDR3 protein. The profile covers over 150,000 distinct CDR3 sequences, with roughly 95% appearing a single time and about 0.12% taken by the ten largest.

Sequencing was carried out using CD4+ T cells from PBMCs. The receptor was derived from a human donor with Susac syndrome. The chain links TRBV30 to TRBJ2-1, with unresolved D. This CDR3 reads CAWKDTPTLQFF. Written as DNA, the CDR3 is TGTGCCTGGAAAGACACCCCGACTTTGCAGTTCTTC.